Described below is a single TCR beta chain sequence and its context. Its antigen remains unknown. Extraction and reverse transcription of RNA yielded cDNA as the sequencing template. Only in-frame clones appear in the TCRdb table, and some are missing; sequencing was by immunoSEQ multiplex PCR. The table shows 120,000 or so clones, with around 50% occurring only once. This record belongs to a study of CD8+ T cells in alopecia areata. Study outcomes and limitations: Among patients, TCR sharing was less clear than in mice, a difference possibly due in part to HLA diversity in the patient population.

Alopecia areata patients had lesional scalp punch biopsies and peripheral blood taken from them. With 4 bases clipped from V and 5 bases from J, the junction kept 12 bases outside the gene matches. Germline V CDR1 and CDR2: SGHVS, FQNEAQ. There are 16 residues in the CDR3. The sequence derives from a human donor with alopecia areata. The chain employs TRBV7-8 and TRBJ2-5, with 8 bases fitting TRBD2. The sequencing sample was made of NKG2D-low CD8+ T cells sorted from blood. CDR3 region: CASSSLGGLAPETQYF. Here the CDR3 DNA reads TGTGCCAGCAGCTCCCTCGGAGGACTAGCCCCGGAGACCCAGTACTTC. Combining the CDR3 with reference TRBV7-8 and TRBJ2-5 gives the whole variable domain GAGVSQSPRYKVAKRGQDVALRCDPISGHVSLFWYQQALGQGPEFLTYFQNEAQLDKSGLPSDRFFAERPEGSVSTLKIQRTQQEDSAVYLCASSSLGGLAPETQYFGPGTRLLVL.